This TCR beta chain was documented in a study of T cells after yellow fever vaccination. Points from the study as a whole: Sorted repertoires could include abundant contaminating clonotypes from bulk cells.

This clonotype occurred many times. Its antigen is unidentified. TCRdb reprocessed the 5' RACE reads via MiXCR and lists one record per CDR3 protein. The sample yields 70,000 or so distinct CDR3 sequences, 5% to 6.5% seen once. The V segment lost 6 bases and the J segment 13 bases; nucleotides outside the gene matches: 2. The CDR3 sequence is 11 residues long. The clonotype originates from a man between 18 and 35 years old who received the YFV17D yellow fever vaccine. The V and J genes are TRBV12-3 or TRBV12-4 and TRBJ1-6, with 8 bases matching TRBD1. The sequenced sample was CD4+ T cells sorted from PBMCs, obtained approximately 15 days after the first yellow fever vaccination. The CDR3, as DNA: TGTGCCAGCAGGCAGGGGGCTCCCCTCCACTTT. It encodes CASRQGAPLHF.